The clone carrying this T cell receptor beta chain was seen more than once but under ten times. Its matching antigen is unknown. The repertoire was sequenced with immunoSEQ multiplex PCR; TCRdb's copy has only in-frame clones and lacks some. The sample carries 79,000 or so clones, over 75% recorded once. Trimming shortened V by 6 bases and J by 1 base, and 9 bases separated the two germline ends. This CDR3 has 14 residues. The germline V gene has CDR1 KGHSH and CDR2 LQKENI. This specimen comes from a study of OX40 agonist ivuxolimab in advanced cancers. Looking at the study overall: Under the entry rules, prior anti-PD-1, anti-PD-L1 or anti-CTLA-4 therapy was allowed, and about 40% had some.

Study-wide results and limits: With doses of 0.1 to 3.0 mg/kg, CD4+ and CD8+ blood T cells had undergone clonal expansion by week 6.

Sequenced here: CD4+ or CD8+ T cells sorted from blood, sampled in a trial of the OX40 agonist ivuxolimab. The source of this sequence is an adult with an advanced solid tumor such as melanoma, head and neck, liver or kidney cancer. The chain carries TRBV18 and TRBJ2-2; TRBD2 is a possible D gene (5 bases). CDR3 protein: CASSERMNTGELFF. In DNA, the CDR3 is TGTGCCAGCTCCGAGCGGATGAACACCGGGGAGCTGTTTTTT. The full variable domain, its missing parts supplied by reference TRBV18 and TRBJ2-2, is NAGVMQNPRHLVRRRGQEARLRCSPMKGHSHVYWYRQLPEEGLKFMVYLQKENIIDESGMPKERFSAEFPKEGPSILRIQQVVRGDSAAYFCASSERMNTGELFFGEGSRLTVL.